These 24 T cell receptor beta chains were sequenced from one sample in a study of control samples from healthy donors and cancer patients. Assay used: immunoSEQ multiplex PCR; TCRdb lists only in-frame clones, some missing. The data show tens of thousands of clones, with approximately 90% seen just once and less than 4.5% held by the top ten. The sample consisted of blood. The receptors come from a woman under 30 in good health.

V and J are TRBV21-1 and TRBJ1-5; TRBD1, as called in the table, went unchecked against the DNA. TRBV21-1 is noted as a pseudogene. This CDR3 has 14 amino acids. The CDR3 coding sequence is TGTGCCAGCAGGGGACAGACAGGCTATCAGCCCCAGCATTTT. Translated: CASRGQTGYQPQHF.

The J gene is TRBJ1-1, the V gene TRBV20-1; D is uncertain. This CDR3 spans 11 amino acids. V lost 5 bases and J lost 1, with 5 bases in between. Germline V CDR1 and CDR2: DFQATT, SNEGSKA (reference sequence). The CDR3: CSAYGNTEAFF. The CDR3 DNA sequence: TGCAGTGCTTATGGGAACACTGAAGCTTTCTTT.

The chain is built from TRBV5-5 and TRBJ2-7; no clear D. Trimming shortened V by 4 bases and J by 3 bases, and 11 bases separated the two germline ends. In germline, CDR1 is SGHKS, CDR2 YYEKEE (reference sequence). The length of the CDR3 is 13 residues. CDR3 nucleotides: TGTGCCAGCAGCATAAGACTTTACTACGAGCAGTACTTC. It codes for CASSIRLYYEQYF.

The chain is built from TRBV9 and TRBJ1-1; 7 bases agree with TRBD1. Per the germline V gene, CDR1 is SGDLS and CDR2 is YYNGEE. This CDR3 has 15 amino acids. V lost 4 bases, J lost 3 bases, and 9 bases stayed unmatched. Here the CDR3 reads CASSLQGGGDTEAFF. The CDR3 DNA follows: TGTGCCAGCAGCCTCCAAGGGGGCGGGGACACTGAAGCTTTCTTT.

The rearrangement joins TRBV12-3 or TRBV12-4 to TRBJ1-2; no clear D. V was pared by 3 bases and J by 1 base, with 6 bases between. The CDR3 consists of 13 residues. CDR3 DNA: TGTGCCAGCAGTTTGCAAGTTAACTATGGCTACACCTTC. It is translated as CASSLQVNYGYTF.

The V call is TRBV7-3, the J call TRBJ2-2; TRBD1 matches at 7 bases. This CDR3 contains 17 residues. Germline CDR1 reads SGHTA; CDR2 reads FQGTGA. Trimming cost V 3 bases and J 6 bases; bases outside gene matches: 13. The CDR3 sequence: CASSFTGTVHKSGELFF. CDR3 nucleotides: TGTGCCAGCAGCTTCACCGGGACAGTACATAAGTCCGGGGAGCTGTTTTTT.

The CDR3 nucleotides read TGTGCCACCAGTAACGACAGGCCGAGCGGACAGAGCTCCTACGAGCAGTACTTC. Residues: CATSNDRPSGQSSYEQYF. The rearrangement joins TRBV24-1 to TRBJ2-7, with TRBD1 as a possible D gene (6 bases). With 6 bases removed from V and 0 bases from J, the gap between germline ends came to 23 bases. The CDR3 is 18 residues long. Germline V gives CDR1 KGHDR, CDR2 SFDVKD.

For the CDR3, the DNA is TGTGCCAGCTGGTTCGGGACTAGCGGGGGCGTAGCCAAAAACATTCAGTACTTC. Residues: CASWFGTSGGVAKNIQYF. The V call is TRBV2, the J call TRBJ2-4; 14 bases are shared with TRBD2. J gave up 0 bases and V 8 bases, and 9 bases lay outside the gene matches. Germline values: CDR1 SNHLY, CDR2 FYNNEI. The length of the CDR3 is 18 residues. The full variable domain, its missing parts supplied by reference TRBV2 and TRBJ2-4, is EPEVTQTPSHQVTQMGQEVILRCVPISNHLYFYWYRQILGQKVEFLVSFYNNEISEKSEIFDDQFSVERPDGSNFTLKIRSTKLEDSAMYFCASWFGTSGGVAKNIQYFGAGTRLSVL.

This clone was recorded once. The chain links TRBV6-5 to TRBJ2-7; 9 bases agree with TRBD2. Germline V lookup: CDR1 MNHEY, CDR2 SVGAGI. There are 15 residues in the CDR3. V lost 5 bases, J lost 0 bases, and 5 bases stayed unmatched. In nucleotides, the CDR3 is TGTGCCAGCAGTCTAGCGGGGTCAACCTCCTACGAGCAGTACTTC. It translates to CASSLAGSTSYEQYF.

The chain couples TRBV7-2 to TRBJ2-1; TRBD2 matches at 9 bases. Germline CDR1 SGHTA, CDR2 FQGNSA. With 3 bases clipped from V and 4 bases from J, the junction kept 4 bases outside the gene matches. This CDR3 has 15 amino acids. For the CDR3, the DNA is TGTGCCAGCAGCTTCGCTAGCGGGGCTTACAATGAGCAGTTCTTC. This codes for CASSFASGAYNEQFF.

The chain uses TRBV5-1 and TRBJ1-2; no clear D gene. The CDR3 contains 14 residues. Germline CDR1 and CDR2: SGHRS and YFSETQ. With 0 bases removed from V and 3 bases from J, the gap between germline ends came to 9 bases. The CDR3 region has the DNA TGCGCCAGCAGCTTGGAAGGGAGGGACTATGGCTACACCTTC. Residues: CASSLEGRDYGYTF.

V is TRBV19 and J is TRBJ1-6; D remains ambiguous. This CDR3 has 15 amino acids. V was pared by 5 bases and J by 0 bases, with 8 bases between. Germline assignment: CDR1 LNHDA and CDR2 SQIVND (reference sequence). CDR3 loop: CASSADSSYNSPLHF. The CDR3, as DNA: TGTGCCAGTAGTGCTGATAGCTCCTATAATTCACCCCTCCACTTT.

This chain links TRBV6-5 with TRBJ1-2; no clear D gene. Germline V lookup: CDR1 MNHEY, CDR2 SVGAGI. V lost 2 bases to trimming and J lost 1 base, with 14 bases between them. The CDR3 length is 16 residues. CDR3 protein: CASSYTSTGGNYGYTF. The CDR3, as DNA: TGTGCCAGCAGTTACACCTCAACTGGTGGTAACTATGGCTACACCTTC.

This sequence joins TRBV18 and TRBJ2-7; D not resolved. The CDR3 length is 16 residues. V was clipped by 6 bases and J by 5 bases, with 23 bases between them. CDR1 and CDR2 from the germline V gene are KGHSH and LQKENI. This CDR3 reads CASSTQGNPSPDEQYF. In DNA, the CDR3 is TGTGCCAGCTCTACCCAAGGGAATCCCTCTCCCGACGAGCAGTACTTC.

DNA for the CDR3: TGCGCCAGCAGCCAGGTACAGGGGATGAACACTGAAGCTTTCTTT. Translating gives CASSQVQGMNTEAFF. This sequence joins TRBV4-1 and TRBJ1-1, with 7 nucleotides matching TRBD1. The CDR3 contains 15 residues. Germline CDR1 and CDR2: MGHRA and YSYEKL. V trimming: 3 bases; J trimming: 0 bases; junction bases outside the gene matches: 4.

The V gene is TRBV18, the J gene TRBJ1-4, with a possible D match to TRBD1 (5 bases). Deletions cut 0 bases from V and 3 bases from J, with 8 bases between. This CDR3 contains 15 residues. The germline V gene encodes CDR1 KGHSH and CDR2 LQKENI. Written as DNA, the CDR3 is TGTGCCAGCTCACCACCCGACAGTTCTAATGAAAAACTGTTTTTT. Translation: CASSPPDSSNEKLFF.

This chain links TRBV5-1 with TRBJ1-3; D is ambiguous. Between the trimmed V and J ends, which lost 8 bases and 4 bases, there was a span of 13 bases. This CDR3 has 13 residues. Germline V CDR1 and CDR2: SGHRS, YFSETQ. This CDR3 reads CASLDGVGNTIYF. As DNA, the CDR3 is TGCGCCAGTCTTGACGGAGTCGGAAACACCATATATTTT.

The chain combines TRBV5-1 with TRBJ1-2; maybe TRBD1 (5 bases). The V and J ends lost 3 bases and 0 bases respectively, with 24 bases between them. Germline assignment: CDR1 SGHRS and CDR2 YFSETQ. This CDR3 spans 19 amino acids. This chain's CDR3 is CASSWPSGGGARANYGYTF. DNA for the CDR3: TGCGCCAGCAGCTGGCCCTCGGGAGGAGGGGCGCGGGCTAACTATGGCTACACCTTC.

The chain couples TRBV20-1 to TRBJ2-7, with TRBD2 identical over 10 bases. The J segment lost 0 bases and the V segment lost 3 bases, leaving 8 bases of the junction unmatched. Per the germline V gene, CDR1 is DFQATT and CDR2 is SNEGSKA (reference sequence). The CDR3 loop spans 16 amino acids. The CDR3 DNA is TGCAGTGCTAGTGAACCGACTAGCGGGCCCTCCTACGAGCAGTACTTC. It is translated as CSASEPTSGPSYEQYF.

A few counts support this clone. V is TRBV27 and J is TRBJ2-7; D uncertain. The CDR3 spans 14 residues. V lost 2 bases and J 0 bases, leaving 8 bases between the germline ends. Germline CDR1 reads MNHEY; CDR2 reads SMNVEV (reference sequence). The CDR3 loop is CASSLVVGSYEQYF. The DNA of the CDR3 is TGTGCCAGCAGTTTAGTTGTCGGCTCCTACGAGCAGTACTTC.

The chain combines TRBV7-9 with TRBJ2-7, with a tentative D call TRBD1 (5 bases). CDR3 length: 13 residues. The V end was cut by 5 bases, the J end by 2 bases, with 10 bases between. Germline V gives CDR1 SEHNR, CDR2 FQNEAQ (reference sequence). The CDR3 coding sequence is TGTGCCAGCAGCCCGAAGGGGCCCTACGAGCAGTACTTC. This gives the protein CASSPKGPYEQYF.

The rearrangement links TRBV19 to TRBJ2-1; weak D call: TRBD1 (5 bases). The CDR3 loop spans 17 amino acids. V shed 2 bases and J shed 1 base, with 15 bases lying between them. Per the germline V gene, CDR1 is LNHDA and CDR2 is SQIVND (reference sequence). CDR3 sequence reads: CASSILGTGASYNEQFF. The CDR3 nucleotides are TGTGCCAGTAGTATATTGGGTACAGGTGCGTCCTACAATGAGCAGTTCTTC.

The chain is built from TRBV14 and TRBJ1-1, with D maybe TRBD1 (5 bases). CDR1 is SGHDN, CDR2 FVKESK, per germline. The CDR3 loop spans 13 amino acids. Trimming removed 10 bases from V and 3 bases from J, with 15 bases in between. CDR3 loop: CATETLGHTEAFF. Here the CDR3 DNA reads TGTGCCACCGAGACCTTGGGGCACACTGAAGCTTTCTTT.

This clone appeared a few times. This rearrangement joins TRBV11-3 to TRBJ2-1; D not resolved. There are 16 residues in the CDR3. V was shortened by 4 bases and J by 4 bases, with 17 bases between the two germline ends. The germline CDR1 and CDR2 sequences are SGHNT and YENEEA. In nucleotides, the CDR3 is TGTGCCAGCAGCTCCTTCTTTACGGGCGAATACAATGAGCAGTTCTTC. Amino acid sequence: CASSSFFTGEYNEQFF.